The 19 T cell receptor beta chains reported below all come from one sample, sequenced in a study of T cells in Graves' hyperthyroidism and ophthalmopathy (dated by TCRdb to between 2018 and 2020). The receptor library was made with multiplex PCR. TCRdb names Illumina HiSeq 2000 as the instrument used. The TCR beta CDR3 regions were amplified from the RNA transcripts. The TCR CDR3 was subjected to a first round of RT-PCR using the HTBI primer set and the Qiagen OneStep RT-PCR kit. TCRdb cleaned the public reads at Q25 with fastp, built clones with MiXCR and kept in-frame beta chains. Rows with a matching CDR3 protein are joined into one entry that keeps the most common DNA and genes. Present in this sample are some 700,000 distinct CDR3 sequences, around 16% of which were seen just once. Around a sixth of the sample belongs to the ten largest clones. Source material: blood. The receptor source for this set is a man aged 45-65 years with Graves' hyperthyroidism.

This clonotype was observed at least ten times. V usage is TRBV2 and J usage is TRBJ1-5; a weak D match, TRBD1 (5 bases). V was shortened by 8 bases and J by 6 bases, with 17 bases between the two germline ends. Germline-derived CDR1 and CDR2 are SNHLY and FYNNEI. The CDR3 contains 14 residues. CDR3 sequence: CASGGESQGQPQHF. In DNA, the CDR3 is TGTGCCAGCGGAGGGGAGAGTCAAGGTCAGCCCCAGCATTTT.

This sequence joins TRBV12-3 or TRBV12-4 and TRBJ1-2; the D gene is possibly TRBD1 (5 bases). The length of the CDR3 is 12 residues. With 11 bases removed from V and 0 bases from J, the gap between germline ends came to 10 bases. CDR3 nucleotides: TGTGCCGCCGCGACAGCTAACTATGGCTACACCTTC. Amino acid sequence: CAAATANYGYTF.

This clonotype occurred many times. The J gene is TRBJ2-5, the V gene TRBV3-1; D gene unclear. Germline V gene sequence: CDR1 LGHDT, CDR2 YNNKEL (reference sequence). This CDR3 spans 14 amino acids. V lost 1 base, J lost 5 bases, and 11 bases lay in between. CDR3 in amino acids: CASSQGLGSETQYF. CDR3 in DNA: TGTGCCAGCAGCCAAGGTCTGGGATCGGAGACCCAGTACTTC.

The chain uses TRBV29-1 and TRBJ2-1; TRBD2 aligns across 9 bases. The CDR3 extends over 13 amino acids. Germline V gene lookup returns CDR1 SQVTM and CDR2 ANQGSEA. V gave up 7 bases and J gave up 7 bases; unmatched junction bases: 8. The CDR3 is CSGEAGGANEQFF. The CDR3 nucleotides are TGCAGCGGCGAAGCGGGAGGAGCTAATGAGCAGTTCTTC.

This clonotype was recorded at least ten times. This chain joins TRBV28 and TRBJ2-3, with D possibly matching TRBD1 (6 bases). Germline loops: CDR1 MDHEN, CDR2 SYDVKM. There are 15 residues in the CDR3. V lost 4 bases to trimming and J lost 2 bases, with 13 bases between them. CDR3 protein: CASSSEGEFTDTQYF. CDR3 in DNA: TGTGCCAGCAGTTCCGAGGGGGAATTCACAGATACGCAGTATTTT.

The chain combines TRBV28 with TRBJ1-5, with D unresolved. CDR1 and CDR2 from the germline V gene are MDHEN and SYDVKM. The CDR3 contains 14 residues. Trimming removed 3 bases at V and 6 bases at J, with 12 bases between. The CDR3 nucleotides read TGTGCCAGCAGTTTTGAGGGAATGGGTCAGCCCCAGCATTTT. Its translation: CASSFEGMGQPQHF.

This clonotype was recorded at least ten times. J is TRBJ1-1 and V is TRBV2; D ambiguous. The length of the CDR3 is 14 residues. Germline values: CDR1 SNHLY, CDR2 FYNNEI. Trimming left V 4 bases short and J 1 base short, with 10 bases between. CDR3 residues: CASSVAVSNTEAFF. CDR3 DNA: TGTGCCAGCAGTGTCGCAGTCTCGAACACTGAAGCTTTCTTT. The full variable domain, with the rest looked up from reference TRBV2 and TRBJ1-1, is EPEVTQTPSHQVTQMGQEVILRCVPISNHLYFYWYRQILGQKVEFLVSFYNNEISEKSEIFDDQFSVERPDGSNFTLKIRSTKLEDSAMYFCASSVAVSNTEAFFGQGTRLTVV.

This clonotype showed up many times. V and J are TRBV28 and TRBJ2-1, with D possibly called TRBD1 or TRBD2 (6 bases each). The germline gives CDR1 MDHEN, CDR2 SYDVKM. The CDR3 has 14 residues. V was pared by 7 bases and J by 7 bases, with 17 bases between. Written as DNA, the CDR3 is TGTGCCAGCATAAGAGGAGGGGGTGGTAATGAGCAGTTCTTC. Translation gives CASIRGGGGNEQFF.

The V and J genes are TRBV19 and TRBJ2-3; unclear D gene. There are 13 residues in the CDR3. Germline-derived CDR1 and CDR2 are LNHDA and SQIVND (reference sequence). The ends were cut back, 5 bases at V and 4 bases at J, with 10 bases in the middle. CDR3 DNA: TGTGCCAGTAGTGCTAGGGTGGCAGATACGCAGTATTTT. Residues: CASSARVADTQYF. The complete variable domain, with remaining parts taken from reference TRBV19 and TRBJ2-3, reads DGGITQSPKYLFRKEGQNVTLSCEQNLNHDAMYWYRQDPGQGLRLIYYSQIVNDFQKGDIAEGYSVSREKKESFPLTVTSAQKNPTAFYLCASSARVADTQYFGPGTRLTVL.

This clonotype occurred many times. The chain links TRBV7-8 to TRBJ1-1, with TRBD1 as a possible D gene (5 bases). Germline CDR1 and CDR2: SGHVS and FQNEAQ. The CDR3 runs 14 residues. Trimming stripped 11 bases from V and 3 bases from J, with 19 bases between. The CDR3 nucleotides read TGTGCCGGCACTAAGGGGTCGTGGGACACTGAAGCTTTCTTT. It codes for CAGTKGSWDTEAFF.

CDR3 protein: CASSLPSPGGQPQHF. For the CDR3, the DNA is TGTGCCAGCAGTTTGCCATCCCCCGGAGGACAGCCCCAGCATTTT. This rearrangement joins TRBV28 to TRBJ1-5; D call uncertain. The ends were cut back, 3 bases at V and 7 bases at J, with 16 bases in the middle. The V gene's germline CDR1 is MDHEN and CDR2 SYDVKM. The CDR3 covers 15 residues. The entire variable domain, with the rest obtained from reference TRBV28 and TRBJ1-5, is as follows: DVKVTQSSRYLVKRTGEKVFLECVQDMDHENMFWYRQDPGLGLRLIYFSYDVKMKEKGDIPEGYSVSREKKERFSLILESASTNQTSMYLCASSLPSPGGQPQHFGDGTRLSIL.

As concerns this clonotype: At one boundary the junction diverges from the germline segment, which might be a read error. The genes are TRBV19 and TRBJ2-2; 8 bases are a match to TRBD1. Germline loops: CDR1 LNHDA, CDR2 SQIVND (reference sequence). The CDR3 is 14 amino acids. CDR3: CVSRRTGPTGELFF. Here the CDR3 DNA reads TGTGTCAGTAGAAGGACAGGGCCCACCGGGGAGCTGTTTTTT.

This clonotype was detected a few times. The rearrangement joins TRBV6-1 to TRBJ1-3, with no clear D. Per the germline V gene, CDR1 is MNHNS and CDR2 is SASEGT. Trimming took off 5 bases at V and 4 bases at J, with 9 bases between the two ends. The CDR3 runs to 13 residues. CDR3 amino acids: CASSYASGNTIYF. The CDR3 nucleotides read TGTGCCAGCAGTTACGCCTCGGGAAACACCATATATTTT.

This clonotype was detected many times. The rearrangement uses TRBV5-1 and TRBJ2-1, with TRBD1 as a possible D gene (5 bases). The V and J ends lost 1 base and 8 bases respectively, with 10 bases between them. The germline CDR1 and CDR2 sequences are SGHRS and YFSETQ. This CDR3 is built from 13 residues. The DNA for the CDR3 is TGCGCCAGCAGCTTGACAGGTTCAGATGAGCAGTTCTTC. Translating it yields CASSLTGSDEQFF.

This clonotype was picked up a small number of times. V gene TRBV6-1 combines with J gene TRBJ1-5, with a possible D match to TRBD1 (6 bases). The germline CDR1 and CDR2 sequences are MNHNS and SASEGT. V shed 4 bases and J shed 6 bases, with 16 bases lying between them. This CDR3 has 15 residues. The CDR3 loop is CASSAGGGWPQPQHF. The DNA of the CDR3 is TGTGCCAGCAGTGCCGGAGGGGGATGGCCTCAGCCCCAGCATTTT.

This clonotype came up a few times. The chain uses TRBV30 and TRBJ1-2, with a weak D call TRBD1 (6 bases). Deletions cut 3 bases from V and 4 bases from J, with 12 bases between. There are 13 residues in the CDR3. Per the germline V gene, CDR1 is GTSNPN and CDR2 is SVGIG (reference sequence). CDR3 nucleotide sequence: TGTGCCTGGAGGGACAGCGGCGTCTATGGCTACACCTTC. Protein sequence: CAWRDSGVYGYTF.

DNA for the CDR3: TGCAGTGCTGGGGACAGGGGAGTTGGAAACACCATATATTTT. It encodes CSAGDRGVGNTIYF. The chain links TRBV20-1 to TRBJ1-3; 10 bases match TRBD1. The germline gives CDR1 DFQATT, CDR2 SNEGSKA (reference sequence). The V gene end was trimmed by 5 bases and the J gene end by 3 bases; junction bases not matched to a gene: 4. This CDR3 has 14 amino acids.

This clonotype was detected ten times or more. The rearrangement uses TRBV5-1 and TRBJ2-2; perhaps TRBD2 as D (6 bases). Germline CDR1 is SGHRS and CDR2 is YFSETQ. The CDR3 runs to 17 residues. V was cut by 5 bases and J by 0 bases, with 17 bases left in between. CDR3 DNA: TGCGCCAGCAGTAGTCCGGGGTCGGGAGCGAACACCGGGGAGCTGTTTTTT. This codes for CASSSPGSGANTGELFF.

The V call is TRBV18, the J call TRBJ2-2; 9 bases map to TRBD1. Trimming cost V 0 bases and J 5 bases; bases outside gene matches: 10. This CDR3 region has 18 residues. Looked up from germline, CDR1 is KGHSH and CDR2 is LQKENI. In DNA form, the CDR3 reads TGTGCCAGCTCACCACCTGAAGGAACAGGGGGCTTGACCGGGGAGCTGTTTTTT. Translating gives CASSPPEGTGGLTGELFF.